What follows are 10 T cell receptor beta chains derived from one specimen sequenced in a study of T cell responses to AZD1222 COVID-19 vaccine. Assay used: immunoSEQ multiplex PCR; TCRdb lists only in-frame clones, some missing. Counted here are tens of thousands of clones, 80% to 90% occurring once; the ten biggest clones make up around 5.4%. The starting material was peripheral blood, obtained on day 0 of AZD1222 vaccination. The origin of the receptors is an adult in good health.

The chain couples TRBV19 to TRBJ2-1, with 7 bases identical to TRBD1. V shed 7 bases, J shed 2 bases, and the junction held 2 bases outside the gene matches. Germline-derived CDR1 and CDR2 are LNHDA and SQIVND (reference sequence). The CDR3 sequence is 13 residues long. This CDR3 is CASTGQTYNEQFF. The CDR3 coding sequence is TGTGCCAGTACGGGACAGACCTACAATGAGCAGTTCTTC.

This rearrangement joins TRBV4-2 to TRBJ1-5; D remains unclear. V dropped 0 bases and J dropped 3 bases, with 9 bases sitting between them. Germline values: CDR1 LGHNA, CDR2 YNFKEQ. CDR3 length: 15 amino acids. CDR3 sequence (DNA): TGTGCCAGCAGCCAAGATAGGATCTACAATCAGCCCCAGCATTTT. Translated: CASSQDRIYNQPQHF.

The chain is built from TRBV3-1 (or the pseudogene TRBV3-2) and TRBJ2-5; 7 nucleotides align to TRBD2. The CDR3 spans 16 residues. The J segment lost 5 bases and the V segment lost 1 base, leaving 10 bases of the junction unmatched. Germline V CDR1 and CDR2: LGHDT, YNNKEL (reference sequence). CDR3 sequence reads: CASSQARRGGRETQYF. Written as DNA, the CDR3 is TGTGCCAGCAGCCAAGCCCGCCGCGGGGGAAGGGAGACCCAGTACTTC.

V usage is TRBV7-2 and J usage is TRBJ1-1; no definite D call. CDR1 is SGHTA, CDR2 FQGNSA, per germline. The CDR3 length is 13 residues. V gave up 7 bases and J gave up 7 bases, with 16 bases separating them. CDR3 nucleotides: TGTGCCAGCACCCCCTCCCGGGTTGATGAAGCTTTCTTT. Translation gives CASTPSRVDEAFF.

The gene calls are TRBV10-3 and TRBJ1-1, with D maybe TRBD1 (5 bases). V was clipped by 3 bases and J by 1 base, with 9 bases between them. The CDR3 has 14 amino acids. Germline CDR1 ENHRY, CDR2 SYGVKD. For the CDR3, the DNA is TGTGCCATCAGTGATTGGCAGGGGAACACTGAAGCTTTCTTT. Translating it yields CAISDWQGNTEAFF.

The CDR3 loop reads CASSLEERGSYEQYF. The CDR3 DNA follows: TGCGCCAGCAGCTTGGAGGAGCGGGGCTCCTACGAGCAGTACTTC. The chain has TRBV5-1 and TRBJ2-7; 7 bases match TRBD2. V lost 0 bases to trimming and J lost 0 bases; unmatched junction nucleotides: 3. Germline assignment: CDR1 SGHRS and CDR2 YFSETQ. The CDR3 contains 15 residues.

In DNA form, the CDR3 reads TGTGCCAGCAGCTGGACTAGAGCGAACACCGGGGAGCTGTTTTTT. This encodes CASSWTRANTGELFF. The chain joins TRBV2 to TRBJ2-2; 7 bases line up with TRBD2. V lost 6 bases to trimming and J lost 0 bases; unmatched junction nucleotides: 4. The length of the CDR3 is 15 residues. Germline CDR1 reads SNHLY; CDR2 reads FYNNEI.

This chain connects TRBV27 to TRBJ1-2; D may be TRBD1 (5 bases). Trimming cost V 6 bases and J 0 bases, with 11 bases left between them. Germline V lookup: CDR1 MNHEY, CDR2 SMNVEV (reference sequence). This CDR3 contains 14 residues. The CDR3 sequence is CASRLGGANYGYTF. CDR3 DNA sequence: TGTGCCAGCAGGCTGGGAGGGGCTAACTATGGCTACACCTTC.

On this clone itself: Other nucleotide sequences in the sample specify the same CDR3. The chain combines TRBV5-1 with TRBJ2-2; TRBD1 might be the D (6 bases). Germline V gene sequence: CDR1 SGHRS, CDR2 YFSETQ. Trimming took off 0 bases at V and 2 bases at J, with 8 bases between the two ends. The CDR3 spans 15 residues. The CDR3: CASSLGDTNTGELFF. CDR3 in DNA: TGCGCCAGCAGCTTGGGGGACACAAACACCGGGGAGCTGTTTTTT.

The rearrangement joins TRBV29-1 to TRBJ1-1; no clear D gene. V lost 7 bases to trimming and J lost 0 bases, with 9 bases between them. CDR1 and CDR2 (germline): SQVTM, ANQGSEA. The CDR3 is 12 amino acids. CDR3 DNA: TGCAGCGCCGCTCAGATGAACACTGAAGCTTTCTTT. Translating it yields CSAAQMNTEAFF.